The source of this T cell receptor beta chain is a study of blood T cell repertoires in COVID-19. Study-level information: COVID-19 samples from acute and convalescent phases originated in the United States, Italy and Spain. PBMCs, B-cell-depleted T cells, or T cells provided the cDNA or gDNA that made up the material.

This CDR3 region has 15 residues. The V and J ends lost 2 bases and 1 base respectively, with 10 bases between them. Germline loops: CDR1 LNHDA, CDR2 SQIVND (reference sequence). Data came from immunoSEQ multiplex PCR; TCRdb stores just in-frame clones and leaves some out. The repertoire holds around 94,000 clones, with roughly 90% as singletons. The Seattle patients, enrolled during active infection, were followed longitudinally. This sequence was found in a woman aged 45-65 years with COVID-19, enrolled during active disease. The chain employs TRBV19 and TRBJ2-3; D possibly corresponds to TRBD1 (8 bases). Source material: peripheral blood. In DNA, the CDR3 is TGTGCCAGTAGTATAACAGGGGGGGGCACAGATACGCAGTATTTT. Amino acids: CASSITGGGTDTQYF.